This T cell receptor (beta chain) was identified in a study of OX40 agonist ivuxolimab in advanced cancers. General study points: The authors did not determine the antigen specificity of the expanded peripheral T cells. Averaged across samples, CD8+ T cells carried more expanded clones than CD4+ did. Among patients with partial responses at 0.1-3.0 mg/kg, clonal expansion was among the lowest.

This clone has just a few counts. The antigen is undetermined. At cycle 4 day 1, cycle 7 day 1, and baseline, blood was sampled. Germline CDR1 SGHDT, CDR2 YYEEEE. V was pared by 5 bases and J by 4 bases, with 9 bases between. The CDR3 runs 12 residues. Profiling relied on immunoSEQ multiplex PCR, and the TCRdb table lists in-frame clones only, not all of them. The sample shows over 15,000 clones, around 82% of them seen only once. V and J are TRBV5-6 and TRBJ1-1, with D hard to call. This TCR came from an adult with an advanced solid tumor such as melanoma, head and neck, liver or kidney cancer. This specimen consisted of CD4+ or CD8+ T cells sorted from blood, obtained in a trial of the OX40 agonist ivuxolimab. This CDR3 is CASSKGFTEAFF. The CDR3 nucleotides read TGTGCCAGCAGTAAGGGTTTCACTGAAGCTTTCTTT.